A single sample is the source of the 18 T cell receptor beta chains below, sequenced in a study of blood T cell repertoires in COVID-19. Here immunoSEQ multiplex PCR was the method, and the copy in TCRdb shows in-frame clones only, minus some. The top ten clones hold more than 0.8% of a sample with 130,000 to 150,000 clones, about 91% of them seen once. The material sequenced was peripheral blood. The source of these receptors is a woman between 45 and 65 years old with acute or convalescent COVID-19.

The J gene is TRBJ2-3, the V gene TRBV29-1; 7 bases match TRBD2. The CDR3 loop spans 12 amino acids. CDR1 is SQVTM, CDR2 ANQGSEA, per germline. The CDR3 sequence is CIAGASTDTQYF. CDR3 nucleotide sequence: TGCATTGCGGGAGCGAGCACAGATACGCAGTATTTT.

This sequence joins TRBV24-1 and TRBJ1-1; D perhaps matches TRBD1 (6 bases). Trimming removed 4 bases from V and 5 bases from J, with 13 bases in between. This CDR3 is built from 14 residues. Looked up from germline, CDR1 is KGHDR and CDR2 is SFDVKD. The CDR3 DNA reads TGTGCCACCAGTGACTCACAGGGAAGGACTGAAGCTTTCTTT. Protein product: CATSDSQGRTEAFF.

This sequence joins TRBV24-1 and TRBJ2-2; D possibly corresponds to TRBD2 (7 bases). Germline lookup yields CDR1 KGHDR and CDR2 SFDVKD. Trimming removed 6 bases at V and 5 bases at J, with 18 bases between. CDR3 size: 16 residues. CDR3 coding DNA: TGTGCCACCAGTTCCCTTGAAGGGAGGGGGACCGGGGAGCTGTTTTTT. This encodes CATSSLEGRGTGELFF.

A few counts support this clone. The V gene is TRBV18, the J gene TRBJ1-3, with D possibly matching TRBD1 (5 bases). CDR1 is KGHSH, CDR2 LQKENI, per germline. The CDR3 is made up of 16 amino acids. The germline V and J ends were trimmed by 5 bases and 0 bases, with 14 bases remaining between them. CDR3 sequence (DNA): TGTGCCAGCTCAGCAGGGACTCCTGACTCTGGAAACACCATATATTTT. Encoded protein: CASSAGTPDSGNTIYF.

V and J are TRBV5-4 and TRBJ1-6, with TRBD1 matching 7 bases. The V and J ends lost 4 bases and 0 bases, in that order; junction bases with no gene match: 10. The V gene's germline CDR1 is SGHNT and CDR2 YYREEE (reference sequence). The CDR3 totals 18 residues. This CDR3 is CASSPRQGRSSYNSPLHF. In nucleotides, the CDR3 is TGTGCCAGCAGCCCCAGACAGGGCAGGAGCTCCTATAATTCACCCCTCCACTTT.

This clone was detected only a few times. V is TRBV7-3 and J is TRBJ2-3, with 9 nucleotides matching TRBD2. This CDR3 has 19 residues. Germline values: CDR1 SGHTA, CDR2 FQGTGA. Unmatched junction bases numbered 12, after V lost 1 base and J lost 1 base. The CDR3, as DNA: TGTGCCAGCAGCTTAAGAGGGGTGGGGACTAGCCTACGCACAGATACGCAGTATTTT. Translated, it gives CASSLRGVGTSLRTDTQYF.

This clone is a singleton in its sample. This chain connects TRBV7-3 to TRBJ2-7; 8 positions agree with TRBD2. V trimming: 6 bases; J trimming: 2 bases; junction bases outside the gene matches: 9. Germline CDR1 and CDR2: SGHTA and FQGTGA. The CDR3 runs to 15 residues. The CDR3 loop is CASSSGLAVTYEQYF. CDR3 nucleotides: TGTGCCAGCAGTTCTGGACTAGCTGTGACCTACGAGCAGTACTTC.

This clone was detected once. The V call is TRBV5-1, the J call TRBJ2-1; 8 bases match TRBD2. Germline trimming cut 1 base from V and 4 bases from J; bases unmatched to any gene: 10. CDR1 is SGHRS, CDR2 YFSETQ, per germline. The CDR3 sequence is 17 residues long. CDR3 DNA: TGCGCCAGCAGCTTGACCCTATCCGGGGGGGGATACAATGAGCAGTTCTTC. It encodes CASSLTLSGGGYNEQFF.

The V and J genes are TRBV2 and TRBJ2-2, with 15 bases lining up with TRBD2. Germline CDR1 and CDR2: SNHLY and FYNNEI. Trimming removed 3 bases from V and 5 bases from J; junction bases left unmatched: 10. This CDR3 has 19 amino acids. For the CDR3, the DNA is TGTGCCAGCAGTGACCGGACTAGCGGGAGGGATTTGGAGACCGGGGAGCTGTTTTTT. Translated, it gives CASSDRTSGRDLETGELFF.

V gene TRBV7-2 combines with J gene TRBJ1-2; D perhaps matches TRBD1 (5 bases). The CDR3 runs 14 residues. V lost 6 bases, J lost 11 bases, and 22 bases lay in between. Germline values: CDR1 SGHTA, CDR2 FQGNSA. CDR3 loop: CASSLGAGYKGYTF. CDR3 bases: TGTGCCAGCAGTCTAGGGGCCGGGTACAAGGGTTACACCTTC.

This chain joins TRBV4-1 and TRBJ2-4; 9 bases line up with TRBD1. Germline V CDR1 and CDR2: MGHRA, YSYEKL. The V gene end was trimmed by 2 bases and the J gene end by 0 bases; junction bases not matched to a gene: 11. This CDR3 spans 19 amino acids. Here the CDR3 reads CASSQSLTGGFLAKNIQYF. DNA of the CDR3: TGCGCCAGCAGCCAATCTCTGACAGGGGGATTTCTAGCCAAAAACATTCAGTACTTC.

The chain is built from TRBV9 and TRBJ1-1; D is unresolved. Germline lookup yields CDR1 SGDLS and CDR2 YYNGEE. The length of the CDR3 is 13 residues. V gave up 0 bases and J gave up 6 bases, with 9 bases separating them. CDR3 nucleotide sequence: TGTGCCAGCAGCGTAGCCGGAGTACCTGAAGCTTTCTTT. Its translation is CASSVAGVPEAFF. The complete variable domain, with remaining parts taken from reference TRBV9 and TRBJ1-1, reads DSGVTQTPKHLITATGQRVTLRCSPRSGDLSVYWYQQSLDQGLQFLIQYYNGEERAKGNILERFSAQQFPDLHSELNLSSLELGDSALYFCASSVAGVPEAFFGQGTRLTVV.

The chain has TRBV7-3 and TRBJ1-1, with D possibly TRBD1 on 6 matching bases. Per germline, CDR1 SGHTA and CDR2 FQGTGA. The CDR3 runs 14 residues. V was cut by 5 bases and J by 5 bases, with 15 bases left in between. The CDR3 nucleotides read TGTGCCAGCAGCCCCCAGGGGTCGGGGACTGAAGCTTTCTTT. It is translated as CASSPQGSGTEAFF.

A single count supports this clone. The rearrangement joins TRBV10-2 to TRBJ2-7; D remains unclear. Trimming removed 3 bases at V and 4 bases at J, with 7 bases between. The germline gives CDR1 WSHSY, CDR2 SAAADI. This CDR3 region has 12 residues. CDR3 protein: CASSDRVYEQYF. For the CDR3, the DNA is TGCGCCAGCAGTGATCGAGTATACGAGCAGTACTTC.

This rearrangement joins TRBV30 to TRBJ2-3; D is unresolved. The germline CDR1 and CDR2 sequences are GTSNPN and SVGIG (reference sequence). V lost 4 bases, J lost 3 bases, and 14 bases lay in between. The CDR3 loop spans 14 amino acids. This CDR3 reads CAWTPNPGTDTQYF. The CDR3 DNA follows: TGTGCCTGGACCCCAAACCCAGGAACAGATACGCAGTATTTT.

The chain combines TRBV3-1 (or the pseudogene TRBV3-2) with TRBJ2-6; D uncertain. Trimming stripped 5 bases from V and 0 bases from J, with 8 bases between. The V gene's germline CDR1 is LGHDT and CDR2 YNNKEL (reference sequence). This CDR3 has 15 amino acids. CDR3 coding DNA: TGTGCCAGCAGCGAAAGGAGCTCTGGGGCCAACGTCCTGACTTTC. Translation gives CASSERSSGANVLTF.

The genes are TRBV12-3 or TRBV12-4 and TRBJ2-2; D not certain. This CDR3 comprises 13 residues. The V and J ends lost 2 bases and 4 bases respectively, with 5 bases between them. CDR3 DNA: TGTGCCAGCAGTTTACTGAGCACCGGGGAGCTGTTTTTT. Translating gives CASSLLSTGELFF.

The rearrangement joins TRBV4-1 to TRBJ1-5, with D perhaps TRBD1 (5 bases). From germline, CDR1 is MGHRA and CDR2 YSYEKL. The CDR3 consists of 15 residues. V shed 0 bases and J shed 4 bases, with 10 bases lying between them. The DNA of the CDR3 is TGCGCCAGCAGCCAAGATACGGCAGGGAATCAGCCCCAGCATTTT. Protein sequence: CASSQDTAGNQPQHF.